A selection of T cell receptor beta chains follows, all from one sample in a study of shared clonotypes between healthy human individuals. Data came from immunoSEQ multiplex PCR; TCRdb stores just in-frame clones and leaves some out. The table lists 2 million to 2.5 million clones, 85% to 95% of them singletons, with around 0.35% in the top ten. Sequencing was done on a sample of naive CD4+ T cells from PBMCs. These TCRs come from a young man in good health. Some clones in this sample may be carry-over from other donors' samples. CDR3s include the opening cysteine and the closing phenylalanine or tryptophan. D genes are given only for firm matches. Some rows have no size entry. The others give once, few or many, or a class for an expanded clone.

CDR3: CSGDSGEKLFF
DNA: TGCAGCGGGGACAGCGGTGAAAAACTGTTTTTT
size: few
V: TRBV29-1
D: TRBD1
J: TRBJ1-4

CDR3: CASSSPDRGPTEAFF
DNA: TGTGCCAGCAGTTCTCCCGACAGGGGGCCTACTGAAGCTTTCTTT
size: NA
V: TRBV28
D: TRBD1
J: TRBJ1-1

CDR3: CASSYALRVVSEKLFF
DNA: TGCGCCAGCAGCTACGCCCTAAGGGTGGTTAGTGAAAAACTGTTTTTT
size: NA
V: TRBV5-1
D: NA
J: TRBJ1-4

CDR3: CSVEDRGGLNTEAFF
DNA: TGCAGCGTTGAAGATCGGGGGGGACTAAACACTGAAGCTTTCTTT
size: NA
V: TRBV29-1
D: NA
J: TRBJ1-1

CDR3: CASIGTDTISNQPQHF
DNA: TGTGCCAGCATTGGTACGGACACCATTAGCAATCAGCCCCAGCATTTT
size: NA
V: TRBV6-4
D: NA
J: TRBJ1-5

CDR3: CASSLSGGGGTNEKLFF
DNA: TGTGCCAGCAGTTTATCGGGGGGCGGCGGTACTAATGAAAAACTGTTTTTT
size: NA
V: TRBV27
D: NA
J: TRBJ1-4

CDR3: CASSPRGPDTEAFF
DNA: TGTGCCAGCAGCCCTCGAGGCCCCGACACTGAAGCTTTCTTT
size: NA
V: TRBV7-3
D: NA
J: TRBJ1-1

CDR3: CASSVAADRARGYTF
DNA: TGTGCCAGCAGCGTAGCTGCGGACAGGGCCAGGGGCTACACCTTC
size: NA
V: TRBV9
D: TRBD1
J: TRBJ1-2

CDR3: CASSPPSTDTQYF
DNA: TGTGCCAGCTCACCACCCAGCACAGATACGCAGTATTTT
size: NA
V: TRBV18
D: NA
J: TRBJ2-3

CDR3: CASSSTGVPNEKLFF
DNA: TGTGCCAGCAGTTCGACAGGAGTCCCAAATGAAAAACTGTTTTTT
size: NA
V: TRBV7-2
D: NA
J: TRBJ1-4

CDR3: CASSAVGGGGYGYTF
DNA: TGCGCCAGCAGCGCCGTAGGGGGCGGTGGCTATGGCTACACCTTC
size: NA
V: TRBV4-3
D: TRBD1
J: TRBJ1-2

CDR3: CASSSGLAGGTSYEQYF
DNA: TGTGCCAGCAGCTCTGGACTAGCGGGAGGTACTTCCTACGAGCAGTACTTC
size: once
V: TRBV7-2
D: TRBD2
J: TRBJ2-7

CDR3: CASSPGTAYEQYF
DNA: TGTGCCAGCAGCCCAGGGACAGCCTACGAGCAGTACTTC
size: NA
V: TRBV11-2
D: TRBD1
J: TRBJ2-7

CDR3: CASSLLGLAVNEQFF
DNA: TGTGCCAGCAGCTTATTGGGACTAGCGGTCAATGAGCAGTTCTTC
size: NA
V: TRBV7-3
D: TRBD2
J: TRBJ2-1

CDR3: CASSGGDPDTQYF
DNA: TGCGCCAGCAGTGGGGGGGATCCAGATACGCAGTATTTT
size: NA
V: TRBV10-1
D: NA
J: TRBJ2-3

CDR3: CASSPRGVGYNYGYTF
DNA: TGTGCCAGTAGTCCCCGGGGGGTCGGCTATAACTATGGCTACACCTTC
size: NA
V: TRBV19
D: NA
J: TRBJ1-2

CDR3: CASSDRQGYEQYF
DNA: TGTGCCAGCAGTGACCGACAGGGCTACGAGCAGTACTTC
size: NA
V: TRBV7-9
D: TRBD1
J: TRBJ2-7

CDR3: CASSPAWQGSGYTGELFF
DNA: TGTGCCAGCAGCCCAGCTTGGCAGGGAAGCGGGTACACCGGGGAGCTGTTTTTT
size: NA
V: TRBV5-5
D: NA
J: TRBJ2-2

CDR3: CASSPRTDTQYF
DNA: TGTGCCAGTAGCCCACGCACAGATACGCAGTATTTT
size: NA
V: TRBV19
D: NA
J: TRBJ2-3

CDR3: CASSPLGGLEATQYF
DNA: TGCGCCAGCAGCCCCCTAGGAGGGCTGGAAGCGACCCAGTACTTC
size: NA
V: TRBV4-1
D: NA
J: TRBJ2-5

CDR3: CASSLPAGATDTQYF
DNA: TGCGCCAGCAGCTTGCCAGCAGGGGCAACAGATACGCAGTATTTT
size: NA
V: TRBV5-1
D: NA
J: TRBJ2-3

CDR3: CASVAMTGGSYNEQFF
DNA: TGCGCCAGCGTCGCAATGACCGGGGGCTCCTACAATGAGCAGTTCTTC
size: NA
V: TRBV5-1
D: NA
J: TRBJ2-1